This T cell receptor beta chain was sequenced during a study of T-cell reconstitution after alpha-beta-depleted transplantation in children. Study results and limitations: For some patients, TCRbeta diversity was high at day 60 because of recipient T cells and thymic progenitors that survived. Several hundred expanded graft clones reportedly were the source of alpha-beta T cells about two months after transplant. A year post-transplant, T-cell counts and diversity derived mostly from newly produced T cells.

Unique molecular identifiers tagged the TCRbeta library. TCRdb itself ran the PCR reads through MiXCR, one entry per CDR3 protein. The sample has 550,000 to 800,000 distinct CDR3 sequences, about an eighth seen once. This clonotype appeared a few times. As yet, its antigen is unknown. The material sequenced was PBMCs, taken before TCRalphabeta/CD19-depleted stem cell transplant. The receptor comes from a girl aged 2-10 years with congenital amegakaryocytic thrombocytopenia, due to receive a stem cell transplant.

CDR3 sequence (DNA): TGTGCCAGTAGTCCCTGGAAATACGAGACGGGGCAGTACTTC. It specifies CASSPWKYETGQYF. This chain connects TRBV19 to TRBJ2-7; D call uncertain. There are 14 residues in the CDR3. V was trimmed by 5 bases and J by 9 bases, leaving 20 bases between them. From germline, CDR1 is LNHDA and CDR2 SQIVND (reference sequence).